The clone carrying this T cell receptor (beta chain) appeared many times. Its antigen is unidentified. The ends lost 0 bases at V and 0 bases at J; junction bases unmatched: 7. Germline-derived CDR1 and CDR2 are DFQATT and SNEGSKA (reference sequence). The CDR3 runs 16 residues. This entry is derived from a study of response to subunit inactivated influenza vaccine. Findings and limits, study-wide: Few new T cells, the authors suggested, are recruited by each seasonal influenza vaccination.

TCRdb reprocessed the RT-PCR reads via MiXCR and lists one record per CDR3 protein. The sample consists of 500,000 to 550,000 distinct CDR3 sequences, 7.5% to 8.5% of them appearing once. V gene TRBV20-1 combines with J gene TRBJ2-7; 8 bases are a match to TRBD1. This specimen was PBMCs from blood, taken 23 to 25 months after vaccination. This TCR was sampled from a man in his fifties or sixties who received an inactivated influenza vaccine. CDR3: CSARDPTGVSSYEQYF. The CDR3 nucleotides read TGCAGTGCTAGAGACCCGACAGGGGTCAGCTCCTACGAGCAGTACTTC.